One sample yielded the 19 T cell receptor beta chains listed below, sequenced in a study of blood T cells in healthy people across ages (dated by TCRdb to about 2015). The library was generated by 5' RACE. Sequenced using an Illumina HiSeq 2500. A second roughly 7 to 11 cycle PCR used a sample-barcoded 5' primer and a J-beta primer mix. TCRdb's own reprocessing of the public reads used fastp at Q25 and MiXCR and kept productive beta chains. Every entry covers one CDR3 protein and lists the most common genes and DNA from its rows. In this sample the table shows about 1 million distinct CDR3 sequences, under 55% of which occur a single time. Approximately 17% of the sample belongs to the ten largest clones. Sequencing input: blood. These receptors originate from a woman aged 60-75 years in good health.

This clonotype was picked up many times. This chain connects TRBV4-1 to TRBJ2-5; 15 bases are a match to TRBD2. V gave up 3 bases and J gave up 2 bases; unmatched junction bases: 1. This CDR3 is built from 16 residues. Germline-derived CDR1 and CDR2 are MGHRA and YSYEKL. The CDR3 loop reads CASSQGLAGGQETQYF. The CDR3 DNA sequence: TGCGCCAGCAGCCAGGGACTAGCGGGAGGACAAGAGACCCAGTACTTC.

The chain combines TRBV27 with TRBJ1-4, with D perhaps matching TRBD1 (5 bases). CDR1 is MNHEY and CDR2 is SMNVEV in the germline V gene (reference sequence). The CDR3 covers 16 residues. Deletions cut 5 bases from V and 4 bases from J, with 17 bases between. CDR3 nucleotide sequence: TGTGCCAGCAGTCCGACCGCGGAAGGGGTTAATGAAAAACTGTTTTTT. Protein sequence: CASSPTAEGVNEKLFF.

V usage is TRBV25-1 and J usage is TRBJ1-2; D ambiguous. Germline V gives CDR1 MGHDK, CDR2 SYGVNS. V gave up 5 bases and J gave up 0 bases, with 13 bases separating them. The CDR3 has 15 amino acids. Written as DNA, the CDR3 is TGTGCCAGCAGTCAGCCAGAGGGTACTAACTATGGCTACACCTTC. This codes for CASSQPEGTNYGYTF.

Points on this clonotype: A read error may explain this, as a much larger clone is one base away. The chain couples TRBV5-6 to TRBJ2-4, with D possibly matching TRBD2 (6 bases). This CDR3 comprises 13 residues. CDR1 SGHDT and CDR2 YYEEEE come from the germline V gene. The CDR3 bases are TGTGCCAACAGCTACGGTCCCGGGGGCATTCAGTACTTC. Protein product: CANSYGPGGIQYF.

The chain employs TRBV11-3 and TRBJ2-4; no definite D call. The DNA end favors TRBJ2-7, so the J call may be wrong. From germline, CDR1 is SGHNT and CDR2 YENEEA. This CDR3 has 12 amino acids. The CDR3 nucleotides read TGTGCCAGCAGCTCCAACGTGTACGAGCAGTACTTC. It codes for CASSSNVYEQYF.

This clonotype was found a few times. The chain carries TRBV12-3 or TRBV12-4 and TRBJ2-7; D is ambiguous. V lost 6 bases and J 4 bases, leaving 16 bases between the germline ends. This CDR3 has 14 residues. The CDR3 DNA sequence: TGTGCCAGCAGGCTAACCGGTCCTACTTACGAGCAGTACTTC. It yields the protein CASRLTGPTYEQYF.

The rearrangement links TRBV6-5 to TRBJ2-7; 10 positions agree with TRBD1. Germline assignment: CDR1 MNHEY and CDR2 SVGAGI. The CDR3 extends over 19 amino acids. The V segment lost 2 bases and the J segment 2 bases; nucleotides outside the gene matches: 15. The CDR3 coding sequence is TGTGCCAGCAGTTACACCGCGGCGGACAGGGGGTGGACTCCCTACGAGCAGTACTTC. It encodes CASSYTAADRGWTPYEQYF.

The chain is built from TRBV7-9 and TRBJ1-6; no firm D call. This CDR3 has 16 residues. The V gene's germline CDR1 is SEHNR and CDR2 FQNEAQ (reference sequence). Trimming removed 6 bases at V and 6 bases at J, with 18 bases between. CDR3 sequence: CASSSAARVSNSPLHF. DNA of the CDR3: TGTGCCAGCAGTTCCGCGGCGAGGGTTTCTAATTCACCCCTCCACTTT.

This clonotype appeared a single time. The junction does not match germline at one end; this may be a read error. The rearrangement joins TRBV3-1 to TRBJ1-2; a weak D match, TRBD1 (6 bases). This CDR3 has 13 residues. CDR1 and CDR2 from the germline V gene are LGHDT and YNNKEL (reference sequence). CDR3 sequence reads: CACSRYREWGYTF. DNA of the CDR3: TGTGCCTGCAGCCGCTACAGGGAGTGGGGCTACACCTTC.

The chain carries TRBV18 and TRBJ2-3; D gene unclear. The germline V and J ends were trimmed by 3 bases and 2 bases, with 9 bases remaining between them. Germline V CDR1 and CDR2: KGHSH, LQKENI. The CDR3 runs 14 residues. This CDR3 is CASSPTSDTDTQYF. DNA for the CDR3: TGTGCCAGCTCACCGACGAGCGACACAGATACGCAGTATTTT.

The CDR3 DNA reads as TGTGCCAGCGGGGGGTACTACGAGCAGTACTTC. Residues: CASGGYYEQYF. This chain connects TRBV6-5 to TRBJ2-7, with D perhaps TRBD2 (6 bases). CDR3 length: 11 residues. Trimming shortened V by 8 bases and J by 3 bases, and 8 bases separated the two germline ends. Germline V CDR1 and CDR2: MNHEY, SVGAGI.

The chain's CDR3 is CASSSLPGSNQPQHF. DNA for the CDR3: TGTGCCAGCAGTTCCCTGCCAGGGAGCAATCAGCCCCAGCATTTT. This chain uses TRBV27 with TRBJ1-5; D is perhaps TRBD1 (5 bases). Between the trimmed V and J ends, which lost 4 bases and 1 base, there was a span of 11 bases. Germline V gene data show CDR1 as MNHEY and CDR2 as SMNVEV (reference sequence). This CDR3 spans 15 amino acids.

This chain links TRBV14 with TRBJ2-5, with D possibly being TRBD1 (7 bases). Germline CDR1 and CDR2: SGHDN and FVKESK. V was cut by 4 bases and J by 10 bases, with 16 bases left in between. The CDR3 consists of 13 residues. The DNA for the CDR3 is TGTGCCAGCAGCCCCAAATCAGGGGGGATCCAGTACTTC. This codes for CASSPKSGGIQYF.

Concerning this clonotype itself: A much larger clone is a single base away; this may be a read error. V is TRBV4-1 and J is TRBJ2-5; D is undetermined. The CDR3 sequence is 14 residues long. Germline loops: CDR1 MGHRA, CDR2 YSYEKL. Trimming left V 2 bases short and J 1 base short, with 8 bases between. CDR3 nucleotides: TGCGCCAGCAGCCAATATCGTTCCCAAGAGACCCAGTACTTC. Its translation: CASSQYRSQETQYF.

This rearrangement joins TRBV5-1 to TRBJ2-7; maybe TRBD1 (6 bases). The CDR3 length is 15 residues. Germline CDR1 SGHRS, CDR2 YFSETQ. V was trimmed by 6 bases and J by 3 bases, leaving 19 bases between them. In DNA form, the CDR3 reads TGCGCCAGCACCCTGACCCGAAGGGGGTACTACGAGCAGTACTTC. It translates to CASTLTRRGYYEQYF.

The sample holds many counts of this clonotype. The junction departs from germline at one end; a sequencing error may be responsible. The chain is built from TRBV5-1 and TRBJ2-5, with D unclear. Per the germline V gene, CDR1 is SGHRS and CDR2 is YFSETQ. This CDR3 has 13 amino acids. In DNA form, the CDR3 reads TGTGCCAGCAGTTTCGGCCAACAAGAGACCCAGTACTTC. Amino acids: CASSFGQQETQYF.

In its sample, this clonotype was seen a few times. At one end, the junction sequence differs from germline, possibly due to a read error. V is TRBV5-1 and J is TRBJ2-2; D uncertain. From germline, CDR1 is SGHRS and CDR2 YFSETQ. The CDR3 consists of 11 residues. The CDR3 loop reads CASSSTGELFF. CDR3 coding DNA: TGTGCCAGCAGCAGCACCGGGGAGCTGTTTTTT.

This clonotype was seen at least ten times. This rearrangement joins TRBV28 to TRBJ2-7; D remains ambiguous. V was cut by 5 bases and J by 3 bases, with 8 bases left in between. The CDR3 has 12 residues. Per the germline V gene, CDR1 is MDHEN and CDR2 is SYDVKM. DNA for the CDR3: TGTGCCAGCAGTCTAAGGTACTACGAGCAGTACTTC. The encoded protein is CASSLRYYEQYF.

The CDR3 loop reads CASSQEGTGDGYTF. The CDR3 bases are TGTGCCAGCAGCCAAGAAGGCACTGGAGATGGCTACACCTTC. The chain has TRBV4-2 and TRBJ1-2; D remains ambiguous. CDR3 size: 14 residues. Germline values: CDR1 LGHNA, CDR2 YNFKEQ. Trimming took off 0 bases at V and 6 bases at J, with 11 bases between the two ends.